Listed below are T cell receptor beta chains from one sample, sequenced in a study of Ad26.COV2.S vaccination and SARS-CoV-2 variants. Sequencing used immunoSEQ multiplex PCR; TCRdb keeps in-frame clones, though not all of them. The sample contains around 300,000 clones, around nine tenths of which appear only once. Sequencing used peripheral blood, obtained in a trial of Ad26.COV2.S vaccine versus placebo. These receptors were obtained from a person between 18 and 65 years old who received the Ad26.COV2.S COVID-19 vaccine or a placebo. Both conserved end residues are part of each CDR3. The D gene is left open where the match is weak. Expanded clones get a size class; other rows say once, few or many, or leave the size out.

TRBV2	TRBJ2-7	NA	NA	TGTGCCAGCAGGGGGGCGGGCGGTACCTACGAGCAGTACTTC	CASRGAGGTYEQYF
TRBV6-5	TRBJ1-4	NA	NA	TGTGCCAGCAGGGGGGCAACTAATGAAAAACTGTTTTTT	CASRGATNEKLFF
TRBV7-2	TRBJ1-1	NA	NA	TGTGCCAGCAGCCGTCCAGGGAACACTGAAGCTTTCTTT	CASSRPGNTEAFF
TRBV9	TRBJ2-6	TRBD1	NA	TGTGCCAGCAGCTCCGACCCGGGACAGGGTTTCTCTGGGGCCAACGTCCTGACTTTC	CASSSDPGQGFSGANVLTF
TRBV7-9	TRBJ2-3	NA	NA	TGTGCCAGCAGACCAATCATCACAGATACGCAGTATTTT	CASRPIITDTQYF
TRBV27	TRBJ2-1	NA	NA	TGTGCCAGCAGTTTACTGGGGGGTTCCTACAATGAGCAGTTCTTC	CASSLLGGSYNEQFF
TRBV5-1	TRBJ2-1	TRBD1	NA	TGCGCCAGCAGCCGCGGACAGGGGGCCTACAATGAGCAGTTCTTC	CASSRGQGAYNEQFF
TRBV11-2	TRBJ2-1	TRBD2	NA	TGTGCCACCCCGACTAGCGGAGAGTCAACCCCACACAATGAGCAGTTCTTC	CATPTSGESTPHNEQFF
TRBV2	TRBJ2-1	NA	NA	TGTGCCAGCAGTGAAAACTACAATGAGCAGTTCTTC	CASSENYNEQFF
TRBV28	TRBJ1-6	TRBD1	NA	TGTGCCAGCAGTAGGGGGCGAGATAATTCACCCCTCCACTTT	CASSRGRDNSPLHF
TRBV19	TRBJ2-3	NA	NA	TGTGCCAGTAGTATAGGGTACACAGATACGCAGTATTTT	CASSIGYTDTQYF
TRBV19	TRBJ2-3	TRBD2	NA	TGTGCCAGTAGTATAAGCGGGGCGGGAAGAAAGAGGGATACGCAGTATTTT	CASSISGAGRKRDTQYF
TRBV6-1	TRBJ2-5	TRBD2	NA	TGTGCCAGCAGTGAATATGGCGGGAGCGGGGAGACCCAGTACTTC	CASSEYGGSGETQYF
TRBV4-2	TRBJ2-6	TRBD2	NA	TGTGCCAGCAGCCAAGATCGGGCGGGGGAGGCATCTGGGGCCAACGTCCTGACTTTC	CASSQDRAGEASGANVLTF
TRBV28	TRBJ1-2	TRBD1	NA	TGTGCCAGCAGCCTCGGACAGGGACCCTATGGCTACACCTTC	CASSLGQGPYGYTF
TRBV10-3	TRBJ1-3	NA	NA	TGTGCCATCAGTGACCGGGACAAGGACTCTGGAAACACCATATATTTT	CAISDRDKDSGNTIYF
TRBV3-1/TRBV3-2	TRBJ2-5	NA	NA	TGTGCCAGCAGCCAAGATGGGGGTCTGGCCGAGACCCAGTACTTC	CASSQDGGLAETQYF
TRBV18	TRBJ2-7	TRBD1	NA	TGTGCCAGCTCAGGTGGACAGGGAAATTACGAGCAGTACTTC	CASSGGQGNYEQYF
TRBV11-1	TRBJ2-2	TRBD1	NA	TGTGCCAGCAGCTTACGGACAGGGGTTACTACCGGGGAGCTGTTTTTT	CASSLRTGVTTGELFF
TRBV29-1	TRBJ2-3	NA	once	TGCACCTTCGGCACAGATACGCAGTATTTT	CTFGTDTQYF
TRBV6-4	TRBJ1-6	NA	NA	TGTGCCAGCACAACCAATAGGGTAAATAATTCACCCCTCCACTTT	CASTTNRVNNSPLHF
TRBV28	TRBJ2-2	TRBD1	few	TGTGCCAGCAGTCCGAGAGAACAGGGGGCGTTTTATGGCGGGGAGCTGTTTTTT	CASSPREQGAFYGGELFF
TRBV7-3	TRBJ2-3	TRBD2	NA	TGTGCCAGCAGCTTGACTAGCGGAGGAGCAGATACGCAGTATTTT	CASSLTSGGADTQYF
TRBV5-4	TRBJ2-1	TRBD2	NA	TGTGCCAGCAGCTTCGGGGGGATAACGAATTACAATGAGCAGTTCTTC	CASSFGGITNYNEQFF
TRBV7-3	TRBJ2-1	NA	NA	TGTGCCAGCAGCCCCTTCGGGGGAGGTGAGCAGTTCTTC	CASSPFGGGEQFF
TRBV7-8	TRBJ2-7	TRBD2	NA	TGTGCCAGCAGCCTCGGGGCTAGCGGTACCTACGAGCAGTACTTC	CASSLGASGTYEQYF
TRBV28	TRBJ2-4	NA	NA	TGTGCCAGCACCCTGACCCCCGTGGCCAAAAACATTCAGTACTTC	CASTLTPVAKNIQYF
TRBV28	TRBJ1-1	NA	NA	TGTGCCAGCAGCTACAACTCTGGACTCACTGAAGCTTTCTTT	CASSYNSGLTEAFF
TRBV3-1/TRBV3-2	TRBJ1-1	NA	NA	TGTGCCAGCAGCCAGATGGGGGCAGGGCCTGAAGCTTTCTTT	CASSQMGAGPEAFF
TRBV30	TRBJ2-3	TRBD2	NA	TGTGCCTGGACCAAGGGGACTAGTACGCAGTATTTT	CAWTKGTSTQYF
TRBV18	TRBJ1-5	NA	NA	TGTGCCAGCTCACCATATGGGGGTGGCAATCAGCCCCAGCATTTT	CASSPYGGGNQPQHF